This T cell receptor (beta chain) stems from a study of T cell responses to AZD1222 COVID-19 vaccine. Study-level points and caveats: Donors were largely white British and mainly female; clonal diversity was possibly underestimated. There were vaccine-associated CD4 TCRs across spike, dominant at 160-218 and 743-854. At baseline, just a handful of AZD1222 recipients tested seropositive.

With regard to this clone: Its antigen is not known.

Trimming at V came to 7 bases and at J to 1 base, leaving 5 bases not matched to a gene. Germline V gene data show CDR1 as SNHLY and CDR2 as FYNNEI. This CDR3 spans 14 amino acids. Clones were sequenced by immunoSEQ multiplex PCR, and TCRdb holds only the in-frame ones, with some missing. The data contain around 50,000 clones, around 80% of them singletons. The TCR sequence derives from an adult in good health. The chain is built from TRBV2 and TRBJ1-1; 8 bases map to TRBD1. The sequencing here drew on peripheral blood, taken on day 0 of AZD1222 vaccination. CDR3 residues: CASKDRGSNTEAFF. CDR3 DNA sequence: TGTGCCAGCAAAGACAGGGGATCGAACACTGAAGCTTTCTTT.